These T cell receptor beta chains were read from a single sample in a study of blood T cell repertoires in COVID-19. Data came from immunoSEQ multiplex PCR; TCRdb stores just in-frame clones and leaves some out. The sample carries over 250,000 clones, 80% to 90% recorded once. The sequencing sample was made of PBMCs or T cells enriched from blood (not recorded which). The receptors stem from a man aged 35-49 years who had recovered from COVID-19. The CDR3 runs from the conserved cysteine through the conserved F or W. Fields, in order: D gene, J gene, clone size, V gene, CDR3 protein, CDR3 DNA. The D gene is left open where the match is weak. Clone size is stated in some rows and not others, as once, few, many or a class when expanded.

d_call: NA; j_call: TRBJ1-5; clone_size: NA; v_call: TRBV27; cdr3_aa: CASSLYSNYQGKSNQPQHF; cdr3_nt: TGTGCCAGCAGTTTATACTCCAATTATCAGGGGAAGAGCAATCAGCCCCAGCATTTT
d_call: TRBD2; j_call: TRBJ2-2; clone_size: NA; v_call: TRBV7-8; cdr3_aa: CASSLVASGNTGELFF; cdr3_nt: TGTGCCAGCAGCTTAGTGGCTAGCGGGAACACCGGGGAGCTGTTTTTT
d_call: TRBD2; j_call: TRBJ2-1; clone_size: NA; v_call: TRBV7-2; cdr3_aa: CASSLRTSGGPPIF; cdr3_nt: TGTGCCAGCAGCTTAAGAACTAGCGGGGGGCCTCCGATCTTC
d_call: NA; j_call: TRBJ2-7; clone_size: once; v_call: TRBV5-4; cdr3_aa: CASSLGGYSYEQYF; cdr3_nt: TGTGCCAGCAGCTTGGGAGGTTACTCCTACGAGCAGTACTTC
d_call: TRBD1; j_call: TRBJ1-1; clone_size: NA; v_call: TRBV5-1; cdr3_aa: CASSLEPGQGAFEAFF; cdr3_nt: TGCGCCAGCAGCTTGGAACCGGGACAGGGGGCTTTTGAAGCTTTCTTT
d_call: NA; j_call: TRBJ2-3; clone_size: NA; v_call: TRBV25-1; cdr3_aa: CASSESTGNTDTQYF; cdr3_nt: TGTGCCAGCAGTGAATCTACGGGAAATACAGATACGCAGTATTTT
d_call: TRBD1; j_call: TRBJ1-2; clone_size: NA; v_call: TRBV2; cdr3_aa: CASSLTGVGDGYTF; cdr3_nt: TGTGCCAGCAGCCTCACAGGGGTAGGGGATGGCTACACCTTC
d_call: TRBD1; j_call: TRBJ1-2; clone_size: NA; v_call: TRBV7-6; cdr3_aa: CASSPGTGYTF; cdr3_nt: TGTGCCAGCAGCCCTGGGACAGGATACACCTTC
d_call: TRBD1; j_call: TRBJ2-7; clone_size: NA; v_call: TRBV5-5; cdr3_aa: CASSRATLSGTGDYEQYF; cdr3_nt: TGTGCCAGCAGCCGAGCCACCCTTTCCGGGACAGGAGACTACGAGCAGTACTTC
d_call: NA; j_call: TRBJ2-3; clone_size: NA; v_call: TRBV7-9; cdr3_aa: CASSVGDTQYF; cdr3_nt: TGTGCCAGCAGCGTCGGAGATACGCAGTATTTT
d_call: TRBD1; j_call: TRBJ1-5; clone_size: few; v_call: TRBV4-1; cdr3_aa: CASSQDWGQGDQPQHF; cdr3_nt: TGCGCCAGCAGCCAAGATTGGGGACAGGGGGATCAGCCCCAGCATTTT
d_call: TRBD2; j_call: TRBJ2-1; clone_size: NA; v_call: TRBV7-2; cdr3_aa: CASSLGLAGGGNNEQFF; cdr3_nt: TGTGCCAGCAGCTTAGGACTAGCGGGAGGGGGGAACAATGAGCAGTTCTTC
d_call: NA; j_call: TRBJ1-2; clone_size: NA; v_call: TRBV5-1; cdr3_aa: CASSPGQGGYTF; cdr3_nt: TGCGCCAGCAGCCCTGGACAAGGTGGCTACACCTTC
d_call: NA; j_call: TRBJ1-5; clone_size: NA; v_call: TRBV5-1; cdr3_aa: CASSLAGGNQPQHF; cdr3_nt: TGCGCCAGCAGCTTGGCGGGGGGCAATCAGCCCCAGCATTTT
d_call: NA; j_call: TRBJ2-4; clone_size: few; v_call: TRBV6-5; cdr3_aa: CASSRQDSIIQYF; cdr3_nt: TGTGCCAGCAGTCGCCAGGACAGCATAATTCAGTACTTC
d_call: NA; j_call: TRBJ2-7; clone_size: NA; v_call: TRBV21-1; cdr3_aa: CASSKARTPGTGVDEQYF; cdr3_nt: TGTGCCAGCAGCAAAGCACGTACCCCCGGGACAGGGGTTGACGAGCAGTACTTC
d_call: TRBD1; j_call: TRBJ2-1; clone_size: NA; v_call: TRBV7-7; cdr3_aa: CASSSFSTGNNEQFF; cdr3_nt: TGTGCCAGCAGCTCGTTCTCGACAGGGAACAATGAGCAGTTCTTC
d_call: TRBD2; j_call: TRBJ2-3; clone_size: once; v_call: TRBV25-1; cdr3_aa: CASSESGLGFRDTQYF; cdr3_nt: TGTGCCAGCAGTGAGTCGGGACTAGGCTTTAGGGATACGCAGTATTTT
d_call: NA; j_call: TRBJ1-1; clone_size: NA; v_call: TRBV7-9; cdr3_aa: CASSLNGNTEAFF; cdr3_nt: TGTGCCAGCAGCTTAAACGGGAACACTGAAGCTTTCTTT
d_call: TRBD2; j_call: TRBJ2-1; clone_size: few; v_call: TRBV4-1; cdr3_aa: CASSPVRTSGGNEQFF; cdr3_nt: TGCGCCAGCAGCCCCGTTCGGACTAGCGGGGGGAATGAGCAGTTCTTC
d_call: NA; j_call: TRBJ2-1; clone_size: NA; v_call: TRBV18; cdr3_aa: CASSPTLDSTYNEQFF; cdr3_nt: TGTGCCAGCTCACCAACACTGGACTCAACCTACAATGAGCAGTTCTTC
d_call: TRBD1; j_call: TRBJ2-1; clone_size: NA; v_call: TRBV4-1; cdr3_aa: CASSQEGQAYNEQFF; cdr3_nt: TGCGCCAGCAGCCAGGAGGGACAGGCCTACAATGAGCAGTTCTTC
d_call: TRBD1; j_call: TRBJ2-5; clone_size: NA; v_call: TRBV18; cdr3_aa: CASSPRETGGYETQYF; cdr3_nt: TGTGCCAGCTCACCCCGCGAGACAGGGGGCTATGAGACCCAGTACTTC
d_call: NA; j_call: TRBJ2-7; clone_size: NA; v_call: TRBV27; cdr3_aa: CASRLTGMPSYEQYF; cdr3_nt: TGTGCCAGCAGGTTGACAGGAATGCCTTCCTACGAGCAGTACTTC
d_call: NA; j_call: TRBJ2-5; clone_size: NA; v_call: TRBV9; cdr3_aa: CASSPREGETQYF; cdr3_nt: TGTGCCAGCAGCCCTCGAGAGGGAGAGACCCAGTACTTC
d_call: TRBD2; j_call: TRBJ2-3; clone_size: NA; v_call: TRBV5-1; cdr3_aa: CASSLVPGGGAPDTQYF; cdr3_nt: TGCGCCAGCAGCTTGGTGCCTGGCGGGGGGGCCCCAGATACGCAGTATTTT